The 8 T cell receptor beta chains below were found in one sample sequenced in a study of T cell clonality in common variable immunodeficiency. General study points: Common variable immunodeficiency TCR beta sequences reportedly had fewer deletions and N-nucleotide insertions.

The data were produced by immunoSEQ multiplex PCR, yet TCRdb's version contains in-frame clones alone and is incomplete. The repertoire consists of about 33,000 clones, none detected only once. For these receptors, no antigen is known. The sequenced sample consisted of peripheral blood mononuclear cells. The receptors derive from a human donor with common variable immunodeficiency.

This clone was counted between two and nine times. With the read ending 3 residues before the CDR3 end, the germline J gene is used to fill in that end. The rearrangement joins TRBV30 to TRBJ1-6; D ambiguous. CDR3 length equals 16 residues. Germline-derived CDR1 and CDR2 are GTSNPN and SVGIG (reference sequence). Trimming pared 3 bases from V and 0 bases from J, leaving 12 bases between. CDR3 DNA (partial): TGTGCCTGGAGGATACAGTCGTTCTCCTATAATTCACCC. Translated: CAWRIQSFSYNSP. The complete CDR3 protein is CAWRIQSFSYNSPLHF.

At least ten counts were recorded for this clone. CDR3 DNA (partial): TGTGCCACCAGCAGAGATTACGGGGAGAGCTATGGC. Protein product: CATSRDYGESYG. The complete CDR3 sequence is CATSRDYGESYGYTF. The gene calls are TRBV15 and TRBJ1-2, with no clear D. Coverage ceases 3 residues before the CDR3 finishes, and the germline J gene fills in the end. CDR3 size: 15 residues. With 0 bases removed from V and 4 bases from J, the gap between germline ends came to 12 bases. Germline V gene lookup returns CDR1 LNHNV and CDR2 YYDKDF (reference sequence).

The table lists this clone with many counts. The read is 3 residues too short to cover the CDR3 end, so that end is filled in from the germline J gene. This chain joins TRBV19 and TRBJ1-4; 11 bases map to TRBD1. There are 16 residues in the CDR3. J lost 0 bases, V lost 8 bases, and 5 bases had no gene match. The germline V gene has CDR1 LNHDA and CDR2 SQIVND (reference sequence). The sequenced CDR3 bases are TGTGCCAGTTGTACGGGACAGGGGGCAACTAATGAAAAA. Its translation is CASCTGQGATNEK. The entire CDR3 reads CASCTGQGATNEKLFF.

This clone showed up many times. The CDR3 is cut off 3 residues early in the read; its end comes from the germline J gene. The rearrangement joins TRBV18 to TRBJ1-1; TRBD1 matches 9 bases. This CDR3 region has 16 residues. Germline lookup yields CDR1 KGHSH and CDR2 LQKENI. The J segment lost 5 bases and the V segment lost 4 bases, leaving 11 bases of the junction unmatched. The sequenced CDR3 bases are TGTGCCAGCTCACTGATAGACAGGGGGGCGCGAACTGAA. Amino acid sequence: CASSLIDRGARTE. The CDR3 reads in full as CASSLIDRGARTEAFF. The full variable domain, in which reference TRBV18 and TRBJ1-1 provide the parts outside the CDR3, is NAGVMQNPRHLVRRRGQEARLRCSPMKGHSHVYWYRQLPEEGLKFMVYLQKENIIDESGMPKERFSAEFPKEGPSILRIQQVVRGDSAAYFCASSLIDRGARTEAFFGQGTRLTVV.

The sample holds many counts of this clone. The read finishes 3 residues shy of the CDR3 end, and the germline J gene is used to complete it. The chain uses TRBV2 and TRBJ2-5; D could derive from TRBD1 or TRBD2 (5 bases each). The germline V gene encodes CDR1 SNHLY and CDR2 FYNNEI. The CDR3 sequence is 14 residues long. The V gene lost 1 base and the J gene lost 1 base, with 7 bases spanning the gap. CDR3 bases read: TGTGCCAGCAGTGAAGAGAGGGGCCAAGAGACC. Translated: CASSEERGQET. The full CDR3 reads CASSEERGQETQYF.

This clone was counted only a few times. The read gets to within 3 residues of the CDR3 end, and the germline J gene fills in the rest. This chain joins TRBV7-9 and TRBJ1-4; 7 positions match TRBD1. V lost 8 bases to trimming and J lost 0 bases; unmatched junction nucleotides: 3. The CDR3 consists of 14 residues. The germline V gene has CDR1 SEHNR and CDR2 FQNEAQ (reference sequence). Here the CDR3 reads CASGTAATNEKLFF. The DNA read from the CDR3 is TGTGCCAGCGGGACAGCCGCAACTAATGAAAAA.

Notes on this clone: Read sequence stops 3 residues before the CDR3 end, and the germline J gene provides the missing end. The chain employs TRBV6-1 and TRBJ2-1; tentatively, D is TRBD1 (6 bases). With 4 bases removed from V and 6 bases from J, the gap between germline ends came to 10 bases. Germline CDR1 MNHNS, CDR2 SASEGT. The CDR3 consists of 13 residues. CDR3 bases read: TGTGCCAGCAGTGGACAGGTCTTCAATGAG. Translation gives CASSGQVFNE. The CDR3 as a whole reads CASSGQVFNEQFF.

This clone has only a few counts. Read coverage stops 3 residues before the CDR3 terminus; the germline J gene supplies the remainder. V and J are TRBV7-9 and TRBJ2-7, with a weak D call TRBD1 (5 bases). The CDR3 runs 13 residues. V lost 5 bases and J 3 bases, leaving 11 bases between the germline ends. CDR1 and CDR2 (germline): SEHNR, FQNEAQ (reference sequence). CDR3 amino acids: CASSDSQDYEQYF. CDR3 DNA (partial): TGTGCCAGCAGCGACTCACAGGACTACGAG.